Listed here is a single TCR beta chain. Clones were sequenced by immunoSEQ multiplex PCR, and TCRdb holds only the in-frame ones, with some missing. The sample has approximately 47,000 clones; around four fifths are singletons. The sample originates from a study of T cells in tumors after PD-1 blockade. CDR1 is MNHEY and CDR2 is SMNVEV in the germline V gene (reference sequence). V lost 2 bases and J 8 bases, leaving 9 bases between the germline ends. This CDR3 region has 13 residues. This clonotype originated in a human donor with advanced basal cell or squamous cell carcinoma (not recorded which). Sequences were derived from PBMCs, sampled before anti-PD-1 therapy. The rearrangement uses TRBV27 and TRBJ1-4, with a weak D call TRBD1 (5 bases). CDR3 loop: CASSLRGIEKLFF. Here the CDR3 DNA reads TGTGCCAGCAGTTTAAGGGGAATCGAAAAACTGTTTTTT.